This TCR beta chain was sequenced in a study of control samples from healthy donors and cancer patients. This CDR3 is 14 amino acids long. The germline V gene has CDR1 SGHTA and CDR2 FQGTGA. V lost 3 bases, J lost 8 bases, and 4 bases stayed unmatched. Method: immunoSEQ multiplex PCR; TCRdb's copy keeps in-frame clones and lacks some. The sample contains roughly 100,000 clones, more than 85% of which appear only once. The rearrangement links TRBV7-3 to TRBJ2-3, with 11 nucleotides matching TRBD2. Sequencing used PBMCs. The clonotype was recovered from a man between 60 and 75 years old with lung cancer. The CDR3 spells CASSLTSGEGTQYF. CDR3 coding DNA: TGTGCCAGCAGCTTGACTAGCGGGGAAGGTACGCAGTATTTT.